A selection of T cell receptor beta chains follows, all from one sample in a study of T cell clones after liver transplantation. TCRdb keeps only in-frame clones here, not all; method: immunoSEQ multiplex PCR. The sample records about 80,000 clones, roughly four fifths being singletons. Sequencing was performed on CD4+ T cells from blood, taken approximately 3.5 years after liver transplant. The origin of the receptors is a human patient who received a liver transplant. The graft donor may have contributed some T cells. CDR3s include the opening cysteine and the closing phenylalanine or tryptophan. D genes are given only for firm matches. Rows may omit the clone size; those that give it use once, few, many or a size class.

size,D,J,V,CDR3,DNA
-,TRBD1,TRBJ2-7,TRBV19,CASSRQGASDEQYF,TGTGCCAGTAGCCGACAGGGGGCGTCCGACGAGCAGTACTTC
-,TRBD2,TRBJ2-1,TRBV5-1,CASSFSSGLYNEQFF,TGCGCCAGCAGCTTCTCTAGCGGCCTATACAATGAGCAGTTCTTC
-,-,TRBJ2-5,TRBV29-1,CSVPKASETQYF,TGCAGCGTTCCTAAGGCGTCGGAGACCCAGTACTTC
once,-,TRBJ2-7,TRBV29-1,CSVEVGAVAHEQYF,TGCAGCGTTGAAGTGGGAGCCGTAGCCCACGAGCAGTACTTC
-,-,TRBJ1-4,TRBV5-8,CASSLEGPSKLFF,TGTGCCAGCAGCTTGGAGGGGCCTTCTAAACTGTTTTTT
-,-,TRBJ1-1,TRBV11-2,CASSSGQNTEAFF,TGTGCCAGCAGCTCGGGACAGAACACTGAAGCTTTCTTT
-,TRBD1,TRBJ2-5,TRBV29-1,CSVGGQGWGTQYF,TGCAGCGTTGGGGGACAGGGGTGGGGGACCCAGTACTTC
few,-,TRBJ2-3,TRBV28,CASRRFDTQYF,TGTGCCAGCAGGAGATTTGATACGCAGTATTTT
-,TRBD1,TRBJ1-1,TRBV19,CASSSRTGDTEAFF,TGTGCCAGTAGCTCTAGGACAGGGGACACTGAAGCTTTCTTT
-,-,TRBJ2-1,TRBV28,CASSLPKNEQFF,TGTGCCAGCAGTTTACCTAAAAATGAGCAGTTCTTC
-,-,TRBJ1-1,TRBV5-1,CASSFTNTEAFF,TGCGCCAGCAGCTTTACGAACACTGAAGCTTTCTTT
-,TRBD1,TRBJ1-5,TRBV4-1,CASSRRDREDSEPQHF,TGCGCCAGCAGCCGCCGGGACAGGGAAGATTCGGAGCCCCAGCATTTT
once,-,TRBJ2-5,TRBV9,CASSGWTAQETQYF,TGTGCCAGCAGCGGATGGACAGCCCAAGAGACCCAGTACTTC
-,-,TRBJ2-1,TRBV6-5,CASSYYPPRMNEQFF,TGTGCCAGCAGTTACTACCCCCCCCGGATGAATGAGCAGTTCTTC
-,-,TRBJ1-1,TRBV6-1,CASSAPGLTEAFF,TGTGCCAGCAGTGCCCCCGGGTTAACTGAAGCTTTCTTT
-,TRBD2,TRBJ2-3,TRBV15,CATSRVRGGREGTDTQYF,TGTGCCACCAGCCGCGTTCGAGGGGGGCGGGAGGGTACAGATACGCAGTATTTT
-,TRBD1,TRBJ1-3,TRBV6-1,CASSEGQYLSGNTIYF,TGTGCCAGCAGTGAGGGACAGTACCTCTCTGGAAACACCATATATTTT
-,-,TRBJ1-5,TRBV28,CASSTRQPLSNQPQHF,TGTGCCAGCAGTACCCGACAGCCACTTAGCAATCAGCCCCAGCATTTT
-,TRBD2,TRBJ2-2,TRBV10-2,CASSESTSGSTGELFF,TGCGCCAGCAGTGAGTCTACTAGCGGGTCCACCGGGGAGCTGTTTTTT
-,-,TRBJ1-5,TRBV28,CASTVSSNQPQHF,TGTGCCAGCACCGTCTCTAGCAATCAGCCCCAGCATTTT
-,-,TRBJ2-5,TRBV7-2,CASSLRLSPAETQYF,TGTGCCAGCAGCTTGAGACTAAGCCCCGCCGAGACCCAGTACTTC
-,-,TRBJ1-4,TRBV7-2,CASSHPGGGEGEKLFF,TGTGCCAGCAGCCACCCCGGAGGTGGGGAGGGTGAAAAACTGTTTTTT
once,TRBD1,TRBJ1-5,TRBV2,CASSRDRGRSQPQHF,TGTGCCAGCAGCCGGGACAGGGGGCGAAGTCAGCCCCAGCATTTT
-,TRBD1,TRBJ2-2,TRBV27,CASSLRDRATGELFF,TGTGCCAGCAGTTTAAGAGACAGGGCTACCGGGGAGCTGTTTTTT
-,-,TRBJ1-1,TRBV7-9,CASSLDPGTGAFF,TGTGCCAGCAGCTTAGACCCCGGTACGGGCGCTTTCTTT
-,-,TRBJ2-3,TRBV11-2,CASSSEPLPTRSGDTQYF,TGTGCCAGCAGCTCGGAGCCCCTCCCGACGAGATCAGGAGATACGCAGTATTTT
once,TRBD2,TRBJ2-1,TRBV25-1,CASSGSVTSGWYNEQFF,TGTGCCAGCAGTGGATCAGTCACTAGCGGGTGGTACAATGAGCAGTTCTTC
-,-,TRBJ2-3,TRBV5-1,CASSLTTGTLGRDTQYF,TGCGCCAGCAGCTTGACCACCGGGACACTAGGACGGGATACGCAGTATTTT
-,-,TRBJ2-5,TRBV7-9,CASSLVRETQYF,TGTGCCAGCAGCTTGGTCAGGGAGACCCAGTACTTC
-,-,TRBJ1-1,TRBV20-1,CSARGNTEAFF,TGCAGTGCTAGGGGGAACACTGAAGCTTTCTTT
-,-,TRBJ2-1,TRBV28,CAIRQGSNEQFF,TGTGCCATAAGGCAGGGGAGCAATGAGCAGTTCTTC
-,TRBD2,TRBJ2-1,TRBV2,CATPGGTSGLNEQFF,TGTGCCACCCCGGGCGGGACTAGCGGATTGAATGAGCAGTTCTTC
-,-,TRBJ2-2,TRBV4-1,CASSRHTPQNTGELFF,TGCGCCAGCAGCCGCCACACCCCTCAGAATACCGGGGAGCTGTTTTTT
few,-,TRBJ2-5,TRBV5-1,CASSPIGQVEETQYF,TGCGCCAGCAGCCCCATTGGACAAGTTGAAGAGACCCAGTACTTC
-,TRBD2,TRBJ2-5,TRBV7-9,CASSNSGRGKETQYF,TGTGCCAGCAGCAATAGCGGGAGGGGTAAAGAGACCCAGTACTTC
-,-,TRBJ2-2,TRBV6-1,CASSEVAGWGTGELFF,TGTGCCAGCAGTGAGGTTGCGGGGTGGGGCACCGGGGAGCTGTTTTTT
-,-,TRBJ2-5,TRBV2,CASKRGDSTQETQYF,TGTGCCAGCAAGAGGGGGGACAGCACACAAGAGACCCAGTACTTC
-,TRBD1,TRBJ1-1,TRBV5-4,CASLGTGGIGAEAFF,TGTGCCAGCCTAGGGACAGGGGGGATTGGGGCTGAAGCTTTCTTT
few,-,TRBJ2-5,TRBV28,CASSFPAMETQYF,TGTGCCAGCAGTTTCCCGGCGATGGAGACCCAGTACTTC